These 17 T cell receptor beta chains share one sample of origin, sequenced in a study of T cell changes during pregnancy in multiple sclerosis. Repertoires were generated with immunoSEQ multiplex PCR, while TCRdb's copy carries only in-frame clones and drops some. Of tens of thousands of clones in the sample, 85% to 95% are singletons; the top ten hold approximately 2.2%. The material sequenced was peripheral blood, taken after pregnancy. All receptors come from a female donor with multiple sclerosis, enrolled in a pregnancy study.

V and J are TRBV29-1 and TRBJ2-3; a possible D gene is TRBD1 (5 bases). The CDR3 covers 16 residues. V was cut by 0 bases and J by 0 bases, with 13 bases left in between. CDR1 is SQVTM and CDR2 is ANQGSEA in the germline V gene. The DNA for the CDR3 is TGCAGCGTTGAAGATCCGGGCAGGGTGAGCACAGATACGCAGTATTTT. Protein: CSVEDPGRVSTDTQYF.

CDR3 protein: CASSGRTGSYGYTF. The DNA of the CDR3 is TGTGCCAGCAGTGGTCGGACGGGGAGCTATGGCTACACCTTC. The chain links TRBV6-4 to TRBJ1-2; D ambiguous. This CDR3 comprises 14 residues. Trimming removed 4 bases at V and 4 bases at J, with 13 bases between. The germline CDR1 and CDR2 sequences are MRHNA and SNTAGT.

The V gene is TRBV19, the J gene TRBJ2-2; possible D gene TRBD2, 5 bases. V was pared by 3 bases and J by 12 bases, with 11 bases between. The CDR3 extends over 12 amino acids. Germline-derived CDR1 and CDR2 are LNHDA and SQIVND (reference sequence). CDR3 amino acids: CASSIRPGKLFF. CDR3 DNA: TGTGCCAGTAGTATTCGGCCGGGGAAGCTGTTTTTT.

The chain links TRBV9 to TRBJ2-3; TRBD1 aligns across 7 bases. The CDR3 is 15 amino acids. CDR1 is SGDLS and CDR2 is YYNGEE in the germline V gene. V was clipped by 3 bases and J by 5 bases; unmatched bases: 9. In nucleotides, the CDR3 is TGTGCCAGCAGCGGATGGGACAGAGAGGGAGATACGCAGTATTTT. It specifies CASSGWDREGDTQYF.

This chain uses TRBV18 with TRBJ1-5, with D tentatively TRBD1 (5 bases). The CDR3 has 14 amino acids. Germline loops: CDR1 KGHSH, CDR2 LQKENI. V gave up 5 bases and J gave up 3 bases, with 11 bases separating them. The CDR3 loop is CASSFGQTNQPQHF. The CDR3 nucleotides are TGTGCCAGCTCATTTGGACAAACCAATCAGCCCCAGCATTTT. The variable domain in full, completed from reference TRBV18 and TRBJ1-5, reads NAGVMQNPRHLVRRRGQEARLRCSPMKGHSHVYWYRQLPEEGLKFMVYLQKENIIDESGMPKERFSAEFPKEGPSILRIQQVVRGDSAAYFCASSFGQTNQPQHFGDGTRLSIL.

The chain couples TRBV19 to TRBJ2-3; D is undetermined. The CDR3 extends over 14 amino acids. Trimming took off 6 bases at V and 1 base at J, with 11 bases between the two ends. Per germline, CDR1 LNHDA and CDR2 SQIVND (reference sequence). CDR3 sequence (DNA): TGTGCCAGTAGCTCACCCCGGGGCACAGATACGCAGTATTTT. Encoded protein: CASSSPRGTDTQYF.

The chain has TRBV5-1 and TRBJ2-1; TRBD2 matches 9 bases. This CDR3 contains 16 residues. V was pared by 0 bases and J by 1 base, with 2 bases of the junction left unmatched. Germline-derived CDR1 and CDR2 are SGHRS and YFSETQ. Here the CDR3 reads CASSLDLAGSYNEQFF. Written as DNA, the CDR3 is TGCGCCAGCAGCTTGGATCTAGCGGGATCCTACAATGAGCAGTTCTTC.

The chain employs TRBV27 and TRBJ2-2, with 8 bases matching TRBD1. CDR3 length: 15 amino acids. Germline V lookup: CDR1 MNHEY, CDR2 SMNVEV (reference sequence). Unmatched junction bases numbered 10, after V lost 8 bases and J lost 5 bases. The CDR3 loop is CASHQGAIGTGELFF. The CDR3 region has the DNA TGTGCCAGCCACCAGGGGGCGATCGGGACCGGGGAGCTGTTTTTT.

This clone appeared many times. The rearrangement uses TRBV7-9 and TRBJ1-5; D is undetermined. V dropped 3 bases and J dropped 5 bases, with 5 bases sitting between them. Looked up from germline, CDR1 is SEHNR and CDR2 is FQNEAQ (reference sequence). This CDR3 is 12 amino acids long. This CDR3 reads CASSFTDQPQHF. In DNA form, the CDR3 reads TGTGCCAGCAGCTTTACAGATCAGCCCCAGCATTTT.

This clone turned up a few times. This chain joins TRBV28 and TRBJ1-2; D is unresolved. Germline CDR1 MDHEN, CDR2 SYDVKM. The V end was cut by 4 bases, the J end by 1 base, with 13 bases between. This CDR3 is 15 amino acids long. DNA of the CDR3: TGTGCCAGCAGTTCGGGTTTTCAGATTAACTATGGCTACACCTTC. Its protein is CASSSGFQINYGYTF.

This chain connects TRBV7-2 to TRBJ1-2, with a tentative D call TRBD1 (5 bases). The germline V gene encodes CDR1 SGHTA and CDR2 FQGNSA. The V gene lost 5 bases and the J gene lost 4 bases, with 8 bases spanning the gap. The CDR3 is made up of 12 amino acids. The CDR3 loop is CASSLDSYGYTF. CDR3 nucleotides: TGTGCCAGCAGCCTCGACAGCTATGGCTACACCTTC.

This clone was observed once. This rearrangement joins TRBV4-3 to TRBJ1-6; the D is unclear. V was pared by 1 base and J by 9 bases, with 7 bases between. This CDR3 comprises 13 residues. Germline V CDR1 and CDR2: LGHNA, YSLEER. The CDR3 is CASSQVGASPLHF. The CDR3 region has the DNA TGCGCCAGCAGCCAAGTCGGAGCTTCACCCCTCCACTTT.

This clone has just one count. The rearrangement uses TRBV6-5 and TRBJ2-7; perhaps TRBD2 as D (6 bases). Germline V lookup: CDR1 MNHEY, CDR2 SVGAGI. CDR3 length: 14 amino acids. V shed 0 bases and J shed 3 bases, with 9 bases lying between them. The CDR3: CASSYSGGNYEQYF. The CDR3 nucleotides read TGTGCCAGCAGTTACTCCGGGGGTAACTACGAGCAGTACTTC.

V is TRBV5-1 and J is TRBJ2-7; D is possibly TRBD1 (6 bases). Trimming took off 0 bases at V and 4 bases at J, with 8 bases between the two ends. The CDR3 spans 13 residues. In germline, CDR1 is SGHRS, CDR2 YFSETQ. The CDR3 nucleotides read TGCGCCAGCAGCTTGGGACAGGAGTACGAGCAGTACTTC. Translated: CASSLGQEYEQYF.

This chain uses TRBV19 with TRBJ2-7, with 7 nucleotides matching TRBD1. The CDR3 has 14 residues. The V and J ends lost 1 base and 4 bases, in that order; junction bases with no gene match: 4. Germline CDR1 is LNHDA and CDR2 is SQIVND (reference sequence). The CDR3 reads CASSIGDSRYEQYF. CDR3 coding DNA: TGTGCCAGTAGTATAGGGGACAGCCGTTACGAGCAGTACTTC.

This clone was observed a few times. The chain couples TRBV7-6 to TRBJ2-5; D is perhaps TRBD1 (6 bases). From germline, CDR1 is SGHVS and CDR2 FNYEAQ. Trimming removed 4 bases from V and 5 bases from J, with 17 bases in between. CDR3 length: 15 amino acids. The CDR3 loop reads CASSSGALGLETQYF. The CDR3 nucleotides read TGTGCCAGCAGCTCAGGGGCCCTAGGTCTGGAGACCCAGTACTTC.

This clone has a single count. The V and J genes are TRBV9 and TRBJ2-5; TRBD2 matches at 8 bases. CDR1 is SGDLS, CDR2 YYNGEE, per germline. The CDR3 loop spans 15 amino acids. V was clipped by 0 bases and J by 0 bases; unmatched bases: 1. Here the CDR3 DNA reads TGTGCCAGCAGCGTAGGTAGCGGGAACCAAGAGACCCAGTACTTC. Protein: CASSVGSGNQETQYF.